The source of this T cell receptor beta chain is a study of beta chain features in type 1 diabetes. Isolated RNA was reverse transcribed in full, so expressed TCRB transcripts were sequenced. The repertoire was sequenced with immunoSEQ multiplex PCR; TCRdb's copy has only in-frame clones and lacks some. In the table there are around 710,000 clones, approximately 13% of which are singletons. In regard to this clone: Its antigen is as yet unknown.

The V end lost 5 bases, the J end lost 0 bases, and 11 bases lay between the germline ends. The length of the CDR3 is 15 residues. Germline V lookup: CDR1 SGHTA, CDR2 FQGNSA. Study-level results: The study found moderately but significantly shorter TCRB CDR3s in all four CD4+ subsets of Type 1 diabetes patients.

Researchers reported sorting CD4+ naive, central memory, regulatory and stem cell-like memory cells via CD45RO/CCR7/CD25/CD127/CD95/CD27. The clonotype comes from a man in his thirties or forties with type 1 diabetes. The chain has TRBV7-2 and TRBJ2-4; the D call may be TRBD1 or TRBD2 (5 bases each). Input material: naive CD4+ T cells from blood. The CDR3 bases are TGTGCCAGCAGCGCCCTGGGGGTAGCCAAAAACATTCAGTACTTC. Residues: CASSALGVAKNIQYF.